This entry lists 26 T cell receptor beta chains sequenced from one sample in a study of shared clonotypes between healthy human individuals. Profiling relied on immunoSEQ multiplex PCR, and the TCRdb table lists in-frame clones only, not all of them. The sample consists of 650,000 to 800,000 clones, about two thirds of them appearing once. Sequencing was done on a sample of memory CD4+ T cells sorted from blood. Specified subset: CD45RA-negative fraction. The receptor source for this set is a woman aged 25 to 39 in good health.

Here the CDR3 reads CASRGLRGIRETQYF. Here the CDR3 DNA reads TGTGCCAGCAGGGGACTACGGGGGATTCGAGAGACCCAGTACTTC. The chain joins TRBV2 to TRBJ2-5; 7 nucleotides match TRBD2. V lost 6 bases and J lost 4; bases outside the gene matches: 11. Germline values: CDR1 SNHLY, CDR2 FYNNEI. CDR3 length: 15 residues.

The gene calls are TRBV7-3 and TRBJ1-1; D is undetermined. Germline assignment: CDR1 SGHTA and CDR2 FQGTGA. This CDR3 is built from 14 residues. Trimming removed 5 bases from V and 4 bases from J, with 14 bases in between. The CDR3 spells CASSATNEATEAFF. CDR3 in DNA: TGTGCCAGCAGCGCTACGAATGAGGCCACTGAAGCTTTCTTT.

This clone was counted between two and nine times. This CDR3 reads CSAFVSSGYTF. CDR3 bases: TGCAGTGCTTTTGTTTCTTCTGGCTACACCTTC. The chain uses TRBV20-1 and TRBJ1-2, with D uncertain. The germline V and J ends were trimmed by 5 bases and 7 bases, with 11 bases remaining between them. The CDR3 is made up of 11 amino acids. Germline CDR1 is DFQATT and CDR2 is SNEGSKA (reference sequence).

As concerns this clone: This specimen includes other DNA sequences encoding the same CDR3. The chain recombines TRBV30 with TRBJ1-2, with 8 positions matching TRBD1. V lost 5 bases and J lost 4; bases outside the gene matches: 3. Germline V gene lookup returns CDR1 GTSNPN and CDR2 SVGIG (reference sequence). This CDR3 contains 12 residues. The CDR3 protein is CAWGDRGYGYTF. CDR3 DNA sequence: TGTGCCTGGGGCGACAGGGGCTATGGCTACACCTTC.

Comment on this clone: This CDR3 is also generated by other DNA sequences in the sample. J is TRBJ1-1 and V is TRBV5-6; no clear D. V was shortened by 2 bases and J by 5 bases, with 4 bases between the two germline ends. CDR1 is SGHDT, CDR2 YYEEEE, per germline. The length of the CDR3 is 11 residues. DNA of the CDR3: TGTGCCAGCAGCTTCCGGACTGAAGCTTTCTTT. This codes for CASSFRTEAFF.

The rearrangement uses TRBV28 and TRBJ1-1; no reliable D call. The V end was cut by 5 bases, the J end by 1 base, with 8 bases between. CDR1 MDHEN and CDR2 SYDVKM come from the germline V gene. This CDR3 has 13 amino acids. DNA for the CDR3: TGTGCCAGCAGTACCACAGAGAACACTGAAGCTTTCTTT. Residues: CASSTTENTEAFF.

The chain couples TRBV19 to TRBJ1-5; D is uncertain. Trimming stripped 5 bases from V and 5 bases from J, with 10 bases between. The CDR3 consists of 13 residues. From germline, CDR1 is LNHDA and CDR2 SQIVND (reference sequence). The CDR3 sequence is CASSAQRDQPQHF. Written as DNA, the CDR3 is TGTGCCAGTAGTGCGCAACGGGATCAGCCCCAGCATTTT.

The table lists this clone with a few counts. The V and J genes are TRBV18 and TRBJ1-4; D is uncertain. Trimming left V 2 bases short and J 8 bases short, with 9 bases between. The CDR3 sequence is 13 residues long. In germline, CDR1 is KGHSH, CDR2 LQKENI. The CDR3 DNA is TGTGCCAGCTCACCAGGGGTTGGGGAAAAACTGTTTTTT. Its translation is CASSPGVGEKLFF.

On this clone: Other DNA sequences in this sample translate to the same CDR3. J is TRBJ1-1 and V is TRBV10-3; maybe TRBD1 (5 bases). V lost 4 bases and J lost 1, with 13 bases in between. Germline assignment: CDR1 ENHRY and CDR2 SYGVKD. The CDR3 totals 15 residues. CDR3 protein: CAISGQGGTNTEAFF. The CDR3 bases are TGTGCCATCAGTGGGCAGGGAGGGACGAACACTGAAGCTTTCTTT.

The chain is built from TRBV7-3 and TRBJ2-7; D is undetermined. Germline CDR1 is SGHTA and CDR2 is FQGTGA. V was trimmed by 2 bases and J by 6 bases, leaving 17 bases between them. The CDR3 runs to 15 residues. The CDR3 loop is CASSLDRQENGEQYF. The CDR3 DNA reads TGTGCCAGCAGCTTAGATCGCCAGGAAAATGGCGAGCAGTACTTC.

J is TRBJ1-5 and V is TRBV2; 8 bases are shared with TRBD1. The CDR3 consists of 16 residues. The V and J ends lost 5 bases and 2 bases, in that order; junction bases with no gene match: 8. The germline CDR1 and CDR2 sequences are SNHLY and FYNNEI. In DNA, the CDR3 is TGTGCCAGCAGTAAAGGACAGGGAGGCGGCAATCAGCCCCAGCATTTT. Its translation is CASSKGQGGGNQPQHF.

The rearrangement uses TRBV19 and TRBJ2-4; 8 bases are a match to TRBD2. The CDR3 loop spans 12 amino acids. The V gene's germline CDR1 is LNHDA and CDR2 SQIVND (reference sequence). Germline trimming cut 7 bases from V and 15 bases from J; bases unmatched to any gene: 11. In nucleotides, the CDR3 is TGTGCCAGTATCGCGGCGGGGGGCGGTTCGTACTTC. As protein: CASIAAGGGSYF.

The chain combines TRBV5-1 with TRBJ2-1, with TRBD1 matching 8 bases. CDR1 SGHRS and CDR2 YFSETQ come from the germline V gene. The CDR3 consists of 14 residues. With 5 bases clipped from V and 3 bases from J, the junction kept 4 bases outside the gene matches. The CDR3 is CASSRTGIYNEQFF. The CDR3 DNA sequence: TGCGCCAGCAGTAGGACAGGGATCTACAATGAGCAGTTCTTC.

This clone showed up just once. The rearrangement links TRBV5-1 to TRBJ2-3; D is tentatively TRBD1 or TRBD2 (5 bases each). Germline loops: CDR1 SGHRS, CDR2 YFSETQ. The CDR3 extends over 14 amino acids. Trimming removed 1 base from V and 9 bases from J, with 15 bases in between. Here the CDR3 reads CASSLRTRGETQYF. The CDR3 DNA follows: TGCGCCAGCAGCTTGAGGACGAGGGGTGAGACGCAGTATTTT.

The chain couples TRBV7-9 to TRBJ2-1; 10 nucleotides match TRBD1. CDR3 length equals 14 residues. V trimming: 5 bases; J trimming: 6 bases; junction bases outside the gene matches: 4. The germline V gene encodes CDR1 SEHNR and CDR2 FQNEAQ (reference sequence). CDR3 region: CASSPGTGANEQFF. The CDR3 DNA reads TGTGCCAGCAGCCCCGGGACAGGGGCCAATGAGCAGTTCTTC.

The chain recombines TRBV2 with TRBJ2-7; D is perhaps TRBD2 (5 bases). V was clipped by 6 bases and J by 3 bases, with 21 bases between them. Looked up from germline, CDR1 is SNHLY and CDR2 is FYNNEI. CDR3 length equals 16 residues. The CDR3 DNA is TGTGCCAGCAGCCGAAGTTCCGGGGTGGTCGGCTACGAGCAGTACTTC. Translating gives CASSRSSGVVGYEQYF.

This clone was seen once. The V call is TRBV28, the J call TRBJ1-1, with 9 bases aligning to TRBD1. CDR3 length: 15 residues. Germline CDR1 is MDHEN and CDR2 is SYDVKM. V was pared by 4 bases and J by 4 bases, with 7 bases of the junction left unmatched. This CDR3 reads CASSYGTGWSTEAFF. DNA for the CDR3: TGTGCCAGCAGTTACGGGACAGGGTGGAGCACTGAAGCTTTCTTT.

CDR3 loop: CAWSRVGGLGDTQYF. Here the CDR3 DNA reads TGTGCCTGGAGTCGGGTTGGCGGGTTAGGAGATACGCAGTATTTT. The J gene is TRBJ2-3, the V gene TRBV30, with a possible D match to TRBD2 (5 bases). The CDR3 runs 15 residues. Germline assignment: CDR1 GTSNPN and CDR2 SVGIG (reference sequence). V was trimmed by 2 bases and J by 5 bases, leaving 17 bases between them.

In its sample, this clone was seen a few times. The V and J genes are TRBV25-1 and TRBJ1-4; D is uncertain. Germline V gene data show CDR1 as MGHDK and CDR2 as SYGVNS. The CDR3 consists of 16 residues. Trimming took 4 bases from V and 4 from J, leaving 16 bases between them. CDR3 in DNA: TGTGCCAGCAGTGGGCCCTACCGGGGTATTAATGAAAAACTGTTTTTT. This codes for CASSGPYRGINEKLFF. Full variable domain (rest looked up from reference TRBV25-1 and TRBJ1-4): EADIYQTPRYLVIGTGKKITLECSQTMGHDKMYWYQQDPGMELHLIHYSYGVNSTEKGDLSSESTVSRIRTEHFPLTLESARPSHTSQYLCASSGPYRGINEKLFFGSGTQLSVL.

V and J are TRBV15 and TRBJ1-4; possibly TRBD1 for D (6 bases). Looked up from germline, CDR1 is LNHNV and CDR2 is YYDKDF (reference sequence). The germline V and J ends were trimmed by 3 bases and 5 bases, with 13 bases remaining between them. The CDR3 extends over 15 amino acids. The CDR3, as DNA: TGTGCCACCAGCAGGGAAGGGGGGGTAAATGAAAAACTGTTTTTT. It translates to CATSREGGVNEKLFF. Supplemented by reference TRBV15 and TRBJ1-4, the full variable domain reads DAMVIQNPRYQVTQFGKPVTLSCSQTLNHNVMYWYQQKSSQAPKLLFHYYDKDFNNEADTPDNFQSRRPNTSFCFLDIRSPGLGDTAMYLCATSREGGVNEKLFFGSGTQLSVL.

This chain connects TRBV28 to TRBJ2-7; the match to TRBD2 covers 7 bases. The germline gives CDR1 MDHEN, CDR2 SYDVKM. The CDR3 is 15 residues long. J was trimmed by 3 bases and V by 6 bases; bases with no gene match: 11. Here the CDR3 DNA reads TGTGCCAGCAGGTTTTTCCGGGGGGAAGGCTACGAGCAGTACTTC. Amino acid sequence: CASRFFRGEGYEQYF.

The chain joins TRBV7-3 to TRBJ1-2; D ambiguous. V was cut by 3 bases and J by 5 bases, with 10 bases left in between. Looked up from germline, CDR1 is SGHTA and CDR2 is FQGTGA. The CDR3 sequence is 13 residues long. The CDR3 loop reads CASSFYQDYGYTF. The CDR3 DNA is TGTGCCAGCAGCTTTTATCAGGATTATGGCTACACCTTC. The whole variable domain, remainder taken from reference TRBV7-3 and TRBJ1-2, is GAGVSQTPSNKVTEKGKYVELRCDPISGHTALYWYRQSLGQGPEFLIYFQGTGAADDSGLPNDRFFAVRPEGSVSTLKIQRTERGDSAVYLCASSFYQDYGYTFGSGTRLTVV.

The V call is TRBV2, the J call TRBJ1-3; 7 nucleotides line up with TRBD1. Per the germline V gene, CDR1 is SNHLY and CDR2 is FYNNEI. This CDR3 has 17 amino acids. Trimming cost V 10 bases and J 1 base; bases outside gene matches: 16. CDR3 in amino acids: CATQYGQAVVSGNTIYF. CDR3 sequence (DNA): TGTGCCACCCAATACGGACAGGCAGTGGTTTCTGGAAACACCATATATTTT.

The chain recombines TRBV11-2 with TRBJ2-1; 11 bases fit TRBD2. V was pared by 2 bases and J by 5 bases, with 14 bases of the junction left unmatched. Germline CDR1 and CDR2: SGHAT and FQNNGV. The CDR3 covers 19 residues. CDR3 nucleotide sequence: TGTGCCAGCAGCTTACGGGTAGGAGGGGGACTAGCGGCCAACAATGAGCAGTTCTTC. Its protein product is CASSLRVGGGLAANNEQFF.

This sequence joins TRBV18 and TRBJ2-1, with D tentatively TRBD2 (5 bases). The CDR3 length is 15 residues. CDR1 is KGHSH, CDR2 LQKENI, per germline. Trimming shortened V by 2 bases and J by 3 bases, and 11 bases separated the two germline ends. The CDR3 DNA is TGTGCCAGCTCACCATCGCCGACTATCTACAATGAGCAGTTCTTC. Its protein is CASSPSPTIYNEQFF.

The table lists this clone with a few counts. The CDR3 is CATQARDRNTGELFF. CDR3 bases: TGTGCCACACAAGCCAGGGACAGAAATACCGGGGAGCTGTTTTTT. This sequence joins TRBV11-2 and TRBJ2-2; 7 bases map to TRBD1. Germline V CDR1 and CDR2: SGHAT, FQNNGV. Trimming at V came to 10 bases and at J to 5 bases, leaving 13 bases not matched to a gene. The CDR3 spans 15 residues.